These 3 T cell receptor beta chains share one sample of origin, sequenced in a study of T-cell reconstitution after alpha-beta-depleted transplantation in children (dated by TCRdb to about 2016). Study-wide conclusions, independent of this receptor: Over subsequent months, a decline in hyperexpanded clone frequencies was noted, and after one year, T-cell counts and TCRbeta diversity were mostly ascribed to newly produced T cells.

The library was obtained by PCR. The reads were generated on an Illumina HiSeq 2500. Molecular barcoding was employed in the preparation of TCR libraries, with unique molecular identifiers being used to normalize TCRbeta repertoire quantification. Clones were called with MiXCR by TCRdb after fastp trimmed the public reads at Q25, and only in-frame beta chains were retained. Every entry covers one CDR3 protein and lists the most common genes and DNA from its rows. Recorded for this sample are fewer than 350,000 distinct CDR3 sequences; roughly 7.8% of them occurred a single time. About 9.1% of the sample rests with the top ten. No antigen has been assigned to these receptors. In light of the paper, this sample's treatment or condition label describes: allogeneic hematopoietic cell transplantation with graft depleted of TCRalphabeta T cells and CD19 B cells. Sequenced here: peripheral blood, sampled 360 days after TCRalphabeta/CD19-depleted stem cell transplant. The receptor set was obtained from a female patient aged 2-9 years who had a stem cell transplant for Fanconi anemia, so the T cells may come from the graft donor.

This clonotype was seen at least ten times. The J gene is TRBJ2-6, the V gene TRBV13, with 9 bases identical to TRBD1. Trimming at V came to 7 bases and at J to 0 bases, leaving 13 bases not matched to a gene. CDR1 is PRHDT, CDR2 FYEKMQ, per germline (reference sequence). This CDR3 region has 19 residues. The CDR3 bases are TGTGCCAGCACCCTACGCCGGGGACAGGGAATCTCTGGGGCCAACGTCCTGACTTTC. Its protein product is CASTLRRGQGISGANVLTF.

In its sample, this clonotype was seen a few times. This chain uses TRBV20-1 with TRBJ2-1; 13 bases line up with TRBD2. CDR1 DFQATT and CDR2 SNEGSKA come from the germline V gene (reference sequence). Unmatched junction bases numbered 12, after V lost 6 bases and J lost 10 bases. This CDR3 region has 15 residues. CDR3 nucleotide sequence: TGCAGTGCCGACAGGACTAGCGGGGGTATAGCGGAGCAGTTCTTC. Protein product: CSADRTSGGIAEQFF.

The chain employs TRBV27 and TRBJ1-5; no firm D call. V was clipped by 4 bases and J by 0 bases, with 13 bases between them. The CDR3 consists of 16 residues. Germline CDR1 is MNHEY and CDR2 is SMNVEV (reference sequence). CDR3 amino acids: CASSSLSISSNQPQHF. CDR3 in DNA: TGTGCCAGCAGTTCCCTTAGCATTTCTAGCAATCAGCCCCAGCATTTT.